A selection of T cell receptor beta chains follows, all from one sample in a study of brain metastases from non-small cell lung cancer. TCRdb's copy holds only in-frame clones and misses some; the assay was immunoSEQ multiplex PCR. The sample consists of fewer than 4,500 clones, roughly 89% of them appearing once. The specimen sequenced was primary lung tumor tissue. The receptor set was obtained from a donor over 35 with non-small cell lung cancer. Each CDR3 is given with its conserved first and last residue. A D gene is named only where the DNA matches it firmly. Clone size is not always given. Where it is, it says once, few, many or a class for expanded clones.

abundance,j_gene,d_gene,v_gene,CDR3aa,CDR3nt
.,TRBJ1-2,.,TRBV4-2,CASSQPTFSHGYTF,TGTGCCAGCAGCCAACCTACATTTTCCCATGGCTACACCTTC
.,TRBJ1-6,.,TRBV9,CASSVGEFSPLHF,TGTGCCAGCAGCGTGGGGGAATTCTCACCCCTCCACTTT
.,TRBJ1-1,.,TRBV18,CASSSRGERTEAFF,TGTGCCAGCTCATCAAGGGGGGAGAGGACTGAAGCTTTCTTT
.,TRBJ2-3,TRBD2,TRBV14,CASSLWTSGKTDTQYF,TGTGCCAGCAGCCTATGGACTAGCGGGAAGACAGATACGCAGTATTTT
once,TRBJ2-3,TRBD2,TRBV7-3,CASSLNRLAGQTQYF,TGTGCCAGCAGCTTAAACAGACTAGCGGGGCAGACGCAGTATTTT
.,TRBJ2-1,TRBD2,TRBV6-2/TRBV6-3,CASSYGTSGVNEQFF,TGTGCCAGCAGTTACGGGACTAGCGGGGTCAATGAGCAGTTCTTC
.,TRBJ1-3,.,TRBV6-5,CASNPGVFSGNTIYF,TGTGCCAGCAACCCAGGGGTTTTCTCTGGAAACACCATATATTTT
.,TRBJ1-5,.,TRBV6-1,CASSVSGVGEDQPQHF,TGTGCCAGCAGTGTATCAGGAGTCGGGGAGGATCAGCCCCAGCATTTT
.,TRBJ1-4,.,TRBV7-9,CASRGTYEKLFF,TGTGCCAGTCGCGGGACATATGAAAAACTGTTTTTT
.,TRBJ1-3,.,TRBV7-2,CASSRDSTSGNTIYF,TGTGCCAGCAGTCGAGACAGCACCTCTGGAAACACCATATATTTT
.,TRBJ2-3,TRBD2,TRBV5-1,CASSLTQGVAGGRSTDTQYF,TGCGCCAGCAGCTTGACTCAAGGGGTAGCGGGAGGGCGTAGCACAGATACGCAGTATTTT
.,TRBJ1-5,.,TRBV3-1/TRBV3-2,CASSQAPGTSNQPQHF,TGTGCCAGCAGCCAAGCCCCGGGGACTAGCAATCAGCCTCAGCATTTT
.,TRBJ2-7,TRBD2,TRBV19,CASSIAGGTYEQYF,TGTGCCAGTAGTATCGCGGGGGGCACATACGAGCAGTACTTC
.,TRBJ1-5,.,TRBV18,CASSPIGRANQPQHF,TGTGCCAGCTCACCAATTGGCAGGGCCAATCAGCCCCAGCATTTT
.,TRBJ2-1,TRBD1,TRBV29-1,CSVTGGVSYNEQFF,TGCAGCGTCACAGGGGGCGTTTCCTACAATGAGCAGTTCTTC
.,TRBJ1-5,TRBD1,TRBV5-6,CASSFRLTGGNQPQHF,TGTGCCAGCAGCTTCCGTCTGACAGGGGGCAATCAGCCCCAGCATTTT
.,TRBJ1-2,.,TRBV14,CASSQDSGFNYGYTF,TGTGCCAGCAGCCAAGACAGCGGCTTTAACTATGGCTACACCTTC
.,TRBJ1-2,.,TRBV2,CASSVRGSGYTF,TGTGCCAGCAGTGTTCGGGGGAGTGGCTACACCTTC
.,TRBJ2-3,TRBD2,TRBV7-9,CASSLLAGSTDTQYF,TGTGCCAGCAGCTTATTAGCGGGAAGTACAGATACGCAGTATTTT
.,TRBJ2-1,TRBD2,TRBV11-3,CASTELPGLGNNEQFF,TGTGCCAGCACCGAACTCCCGGGACTAGGGAACAATGAGCAGTTCTTC
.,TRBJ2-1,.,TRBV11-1,CASSLLAGAYNEQFF,TGTGCCAGCAGCTTACTGGCGGGGGCTTACAATGAGCAGTTCTTC
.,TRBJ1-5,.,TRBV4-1,CASSQDPRNQPQHF,TGCGCCAGCAGCCAAGACCCGAGGAATCAGCCCCAGCATTTT
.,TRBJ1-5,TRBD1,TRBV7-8,CASSWTGGRGAQHF,TGTGCCAGCAGCTGGACAGGGGGCAGGGGGGCCCAGCATTTT
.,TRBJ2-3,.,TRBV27,CASTKTAGTDTQYF,TGTGCCAGCACAAAGACCGCGGGCACAGATACGCAGTATTTT
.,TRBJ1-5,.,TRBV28,CASSTLRKISNQPQHF,TGTGCCAGCAGTACCCTCCGGAAGATTAGCAATCAGCCCCAGCATTTT
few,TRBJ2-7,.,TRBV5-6,CASSFVLGYEQYF,TGTGCCAGCAGCTTCGTCCTGGGTTACGAGCAGTACTTC
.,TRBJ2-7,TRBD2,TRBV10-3,CAISESGTRTYEQYF,TGTGCCATCAGTGAGTCAGGGACTAGAACCTACGAGCAGTACTTC
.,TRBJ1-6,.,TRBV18,CASSPERPPLHF,TGTGCCAGCTCACCCGAGCGGCCACCCCTCCACTTT
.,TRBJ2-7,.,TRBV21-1,CASRGQGHYEQYF,TGTGCCAGCAGGGGACAGGGGCACTACGAGCAGTACTTC
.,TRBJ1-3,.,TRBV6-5,CASSYSFTGNTIYF,TGTGCCAGCAGTTACTCTTTTACTGGAAACACCATATATTTT
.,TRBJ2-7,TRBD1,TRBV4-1,CASSQTPTGLRDEQYF,TGCGCCAGCAGCCAAACCCCGACAGGGTTGCGAGACGAGCAGTACTTC
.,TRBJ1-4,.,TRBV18,CASSARDKNEKLFF,TGTGCCAGCTCAGCCCGGGACAAGAATGAAAAACTGTTTTTT
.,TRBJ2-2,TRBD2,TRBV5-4,CASSSLAGVLTGELFF,TGTGCCAGCAGCTCCCTAGCGGGGGTTTTAACCGGGGAGCTGTTTTTT
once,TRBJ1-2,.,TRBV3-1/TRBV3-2,CASSQSFPNYGYTF,TGTGCCAGTAGCCAAAGTTTTCCTAACTATGGCTACACCTTC
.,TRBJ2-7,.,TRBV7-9,CASSLVAYEQYF,TGTGCCAGTAGCTTAGTCGCCTACGAGCAGTACTTC
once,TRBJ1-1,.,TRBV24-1,CATSKAGVNTEAFF,TGTGCCACCAGTAAGGCAGGGGTTAACACTGAAGCTTTCTTT
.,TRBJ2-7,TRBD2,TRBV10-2,CASRSGGPYEQYF,TGCGCCAGTAGAAGCGGGGGGCCCTACGAGCAGTACTTC
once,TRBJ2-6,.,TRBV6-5,CASRAGGSGANVLTF,TGTGCCAGCAGGGCGGGTGGCTCTGGGGCCAACGTCCTGACTTTC
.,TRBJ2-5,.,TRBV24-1,CATSDLTLGETQYF,TGTGCCACCAGTGATTTGACTCTTGGTGAGACCCAGTACTTC
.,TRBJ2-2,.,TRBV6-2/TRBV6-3,CASSQELNTGELFF,TGTGCCAGCAGCCAAGAGCTAAACACCGGGGAGCTGTTTTTT
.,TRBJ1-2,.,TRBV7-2,CASSLSLANYGYTF,TGTGCCAGCAGCTTATCTCTAGCTAACTATGGCTACACCTTC
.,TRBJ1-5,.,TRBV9,CASSAHGGNNQPQHF,TGTGCCAGCAGCGCTCACGGGGGCAACAATCAGCCCCAGCATTTT
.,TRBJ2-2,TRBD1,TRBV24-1,CATSWTGGDTGELFF,TGTGCCACCAGTTGGACAGGAGGTGACACCGGGGAGCTGTTTTTT
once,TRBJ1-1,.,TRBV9,CASISEAAFF,TGTGCCAGCATTTCAGAGGCAGCTTTCTTT
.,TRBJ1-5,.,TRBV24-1,CATSDPKGGYQPQHF,TGTGCCACCAGTGACCCGAAGGGGGGATATCAGCCCCAGCATTTT
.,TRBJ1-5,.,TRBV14,CASSQWGGQPQHF,TGTGCCAGCAGCCAATGGGGAGGTCAGCCCCAGCATTTT
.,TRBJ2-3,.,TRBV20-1,CSARESGAQYF,TGCAGTGCTAGAGAGTCTGGGGCGCAGTATTTT
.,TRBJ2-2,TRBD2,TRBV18,CASSPRTSGSAGELFF,TGTGCCAGCTCACCACGGACTAGCGGGAGCGCCGGGGAGCTGTTTTTT
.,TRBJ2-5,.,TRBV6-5,CANNQGPQETQYF,TGTGCCAATAACCAGGGCCCCCAAGAGACCCAGTACTTC
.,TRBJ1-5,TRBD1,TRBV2,CASSGTGGVSNQPQHF,TGTGCCAGCAGCGGGACAGGCGGGGTGAGCAATCAGCCCCAGCATTTT
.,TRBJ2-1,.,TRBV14,CASSQRESPRNEQFF,TGTGCCAGCAGTCAACGGGAGTCCCCCCGCAATGAGCAGTTCTTC
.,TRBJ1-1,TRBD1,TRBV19,CASSTDRGYEAFF,TGTGCCAGTAGTACGGACAGGGGCTATGAAGCTTTCTTT
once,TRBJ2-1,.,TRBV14,CASSLDNEQFF,TGTGCCAGCAGCCTAGACAATGAGCAGTTCTTC
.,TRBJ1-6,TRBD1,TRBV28,CASSPGTGRSPLHF,TGTGCCAGTAGTCCGGGGACAGGAAGATCACCCCTCCACTTT
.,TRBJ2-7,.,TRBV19,CASSFRRDTAHEQYF,TGTGCCAGTAGCTTTAGACGGGACACCGCTCACGAGCAGTACTTC
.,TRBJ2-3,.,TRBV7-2,CASSLDTGSTRYTQYF,TGTGCCAGCAGCTTAGATACAGGGTCAACCAGGTATACGCAGTATTTT
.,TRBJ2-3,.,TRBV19,CASNTGRTDTQYF,TGTGCCAGTAATACAGGCCGCACAGATACGCAGTATTTT